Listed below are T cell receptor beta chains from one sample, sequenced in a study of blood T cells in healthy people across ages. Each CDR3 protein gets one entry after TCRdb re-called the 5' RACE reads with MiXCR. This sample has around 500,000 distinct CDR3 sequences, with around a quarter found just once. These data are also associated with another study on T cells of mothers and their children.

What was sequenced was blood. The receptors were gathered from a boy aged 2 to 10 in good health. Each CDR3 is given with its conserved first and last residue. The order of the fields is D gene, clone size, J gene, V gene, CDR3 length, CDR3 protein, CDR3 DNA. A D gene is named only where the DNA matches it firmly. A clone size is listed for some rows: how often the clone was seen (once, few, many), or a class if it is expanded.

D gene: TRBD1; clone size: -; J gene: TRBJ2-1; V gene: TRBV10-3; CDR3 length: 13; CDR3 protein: CAIKTGARNEQFF; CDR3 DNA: TGTGCCATCAAAACAGGGGCGAGGAATGAGCAGTTCTTC
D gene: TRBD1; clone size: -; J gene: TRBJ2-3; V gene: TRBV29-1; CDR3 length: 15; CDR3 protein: CSALTGTGNTDTQYF; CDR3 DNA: TGCAGCGCCCTGACCGGGACAGGGAACACAGATACGCAGTATTTT
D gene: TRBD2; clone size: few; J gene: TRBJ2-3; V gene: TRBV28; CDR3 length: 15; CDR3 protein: CASGTSGGAPDTQYF; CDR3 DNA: TGTGCCAGCGGAACTAGCGGGGGGGCCCCAGATACGCAGTATTTT
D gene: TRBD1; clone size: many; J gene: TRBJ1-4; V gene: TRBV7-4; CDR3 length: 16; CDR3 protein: CASSPRTGLTNEKLFF; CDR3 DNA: TGTGCCAGCAGCCCGAGGACAGGGCTCACTAATGAAAAACTGTTTTTT
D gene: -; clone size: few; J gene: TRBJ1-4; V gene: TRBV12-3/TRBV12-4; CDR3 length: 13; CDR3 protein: CASSLGSRERLFF; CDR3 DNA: TGTGCCAGCAGTTTAGGGAGTAGGGAAAGACTGTTTTTT
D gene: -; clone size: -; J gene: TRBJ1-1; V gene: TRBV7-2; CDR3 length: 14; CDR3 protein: CASSLSRTVTEAFF; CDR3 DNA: TGTGCCAGCAGCTTATCTCGGACTGTCACTGAAGCTTTCTTT
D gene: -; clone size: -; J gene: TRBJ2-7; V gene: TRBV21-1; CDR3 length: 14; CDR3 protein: CASSSQDRASEQYF; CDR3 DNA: TGTGCCAGCAGCAGCCAAGACAGGGCTAGCGAGCAGTACTTC
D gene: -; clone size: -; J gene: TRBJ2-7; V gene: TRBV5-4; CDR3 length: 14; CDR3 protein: CASSSRRGSYEQYF; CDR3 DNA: TGTGCCAGCAGCTCGCGGCGGGGTTCCTACGAGCAGTACTTC
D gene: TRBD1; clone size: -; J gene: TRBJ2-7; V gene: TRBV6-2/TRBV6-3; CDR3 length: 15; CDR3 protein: CASSRGQGTTYEQYF; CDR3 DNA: TGTGCCAGCAGTCGGGGACAGGGGACAACCTACGAGCAGTACTTC
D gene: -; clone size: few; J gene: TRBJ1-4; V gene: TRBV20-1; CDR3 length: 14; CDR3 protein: CSAGRQATNEKLFF; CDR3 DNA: TGCAGTGCGGGTAGACAGGCAACTAATGAAAAACTGTTTTTT
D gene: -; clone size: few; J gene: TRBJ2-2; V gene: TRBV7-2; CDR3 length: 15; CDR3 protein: CASSYPGLSTGELFF; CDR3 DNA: TGTGCCAGCAGCTACCCGGGACTTAGCACCGGGGAGCTGTTTTTT
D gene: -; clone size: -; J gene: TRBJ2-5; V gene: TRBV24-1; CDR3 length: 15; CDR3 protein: CATSDSTQRKETQYF; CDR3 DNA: TGTGCCACCAGTGATTCTACACAGAGGAAAGAGACCCAGTACTTC
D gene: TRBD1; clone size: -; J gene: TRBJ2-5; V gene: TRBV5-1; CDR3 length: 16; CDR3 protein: CASSLSDRGSQETQYF; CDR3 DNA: TGCGCCAGCAGCTTGAGCGACAGGGGCAGCCAAGAGACCCAGTACTTC
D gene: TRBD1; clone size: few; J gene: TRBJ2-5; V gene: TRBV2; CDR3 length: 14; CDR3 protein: CASSESQGEGTQYF; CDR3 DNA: TGTGCCAGCAGTGAATCCCAGGGGGAAGGGACCCAGTACTTC
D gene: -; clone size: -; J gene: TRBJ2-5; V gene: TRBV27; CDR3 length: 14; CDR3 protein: CASSPRDGSFGQYF; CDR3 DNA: TGTGCCAGCAGTCCACGGGACGGATCCTTTGGGCAGTACTTC
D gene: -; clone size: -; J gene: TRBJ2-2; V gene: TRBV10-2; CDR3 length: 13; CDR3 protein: CASTGRNTGELFF; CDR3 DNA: TGCGCCAGCACGGGACGGAACACCGGGGAGCTGTTTTTT
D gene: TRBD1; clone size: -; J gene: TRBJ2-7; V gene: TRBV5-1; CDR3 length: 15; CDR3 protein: CASSLEGTDSYEQYF; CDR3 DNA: TGCGCCAGCAGCTTGGAGGGGACAGATTCCTACGAGCAGTACTTC
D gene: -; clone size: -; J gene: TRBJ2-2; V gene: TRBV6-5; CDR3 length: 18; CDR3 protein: CASSYGRTHLANTGELFF; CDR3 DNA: TGTGCCAGCAGTTACGGGAGGACGCACCTAGCGAACACCGGGGAGCTGTTTTTT
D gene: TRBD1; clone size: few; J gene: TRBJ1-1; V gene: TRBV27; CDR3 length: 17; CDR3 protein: CASSLLGSMTGYAEAFF; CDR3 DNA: TGTGCCAGCAGTTTATTGGGGAGTATGACAGGGTACGCTGAAGCTTTCTTT
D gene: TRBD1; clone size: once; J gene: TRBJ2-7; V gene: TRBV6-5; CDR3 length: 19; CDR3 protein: CASSYVPPSGTGSSYEQYF; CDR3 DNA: TGTGCCAGCAGTTACGTCCCCCCCTCCGGGACAGGGTCCTCCTACGAGCAGTACTTC
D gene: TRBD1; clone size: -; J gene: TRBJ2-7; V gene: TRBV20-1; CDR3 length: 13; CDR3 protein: CSARHRGRDEQYF; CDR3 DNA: TGCAGTGCTAGACACAGGGGGCGCGATGAGCAGTACTTC
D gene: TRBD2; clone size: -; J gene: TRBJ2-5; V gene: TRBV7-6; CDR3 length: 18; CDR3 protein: CASSLGLAGTSGRETQYF; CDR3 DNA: TGTGCCAGCAGCTTAGGCCTAGCGGGGACCTCGGGGAGAGAGACCCAGTACTTC
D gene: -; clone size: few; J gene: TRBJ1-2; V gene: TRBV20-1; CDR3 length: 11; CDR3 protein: CSARANTGTTF; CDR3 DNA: TGCAGTGCTAGAGCGAACACCGGGACCACCTTC
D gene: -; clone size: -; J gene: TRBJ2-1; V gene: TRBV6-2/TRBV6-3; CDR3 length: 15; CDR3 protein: CASSPGTVGGNEQFF; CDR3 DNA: TGTGCCAGCAGTCCAGGGACTGTAGGAGGGAATGAGCAGTTCTTC
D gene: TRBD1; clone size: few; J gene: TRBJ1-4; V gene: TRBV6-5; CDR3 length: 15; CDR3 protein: CASSRTGGTNEKLFF; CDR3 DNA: TGTGCCAGCAGCCGGACAGGGGGAACTAATGAAAAACTGTTTTTT
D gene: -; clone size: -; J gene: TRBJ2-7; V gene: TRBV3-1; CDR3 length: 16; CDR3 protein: CASSQESIGLGYEQYF; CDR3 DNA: TGTGCCAGCAGCCAAGAATCCATTGGCCTAGGTTACGAGCAGTACTTC
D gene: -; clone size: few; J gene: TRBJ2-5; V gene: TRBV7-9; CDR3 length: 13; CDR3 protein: CASSSQIKETQYF; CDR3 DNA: TGTGCCAGCAGCTCCCAGATCAAAGAGACCCAGTACTTC
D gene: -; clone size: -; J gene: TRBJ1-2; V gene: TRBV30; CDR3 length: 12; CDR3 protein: CAWSRQGSGYTF; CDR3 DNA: TGTGCCTGGAGCCGTCAGGGATCCGGCTACACCTTC
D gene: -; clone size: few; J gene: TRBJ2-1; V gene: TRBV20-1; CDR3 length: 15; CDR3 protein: CSARGRGGRRYEQFF; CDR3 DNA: TGCAGTGCTAGAGGGAGGGGGGGCCGTAGGTATGAGCAGTTCTTC
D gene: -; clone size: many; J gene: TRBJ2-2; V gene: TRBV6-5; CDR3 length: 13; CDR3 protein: CASSSTNTGELFF; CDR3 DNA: TGTGCCAGCAGTTCGACGAACACCGGGGAGCTGTTTTTT
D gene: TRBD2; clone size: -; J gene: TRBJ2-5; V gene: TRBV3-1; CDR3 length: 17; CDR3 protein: CASSQEPVVAGEETQYF; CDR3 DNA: TGTGCCAGCAGCCAAGAGCCTGTGGTAGCGGGCGAAGAGACCCAGTACTTC
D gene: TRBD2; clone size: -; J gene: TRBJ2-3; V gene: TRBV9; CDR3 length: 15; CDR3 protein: CASSPGLAETDTQYF; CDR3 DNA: TGTGCCAGCAGCCCGGGACTAGCGGAGACAGATACGCAGTATTTT
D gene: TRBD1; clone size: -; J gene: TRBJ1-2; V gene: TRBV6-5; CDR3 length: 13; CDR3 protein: CASSYDDRGGYTF; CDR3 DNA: TGTGCCAGCAGTTACGATGACAGGGGTGGCTACACCTTC
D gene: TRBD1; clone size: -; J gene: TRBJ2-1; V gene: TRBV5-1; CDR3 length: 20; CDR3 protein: CASSLGDRGFLVGSYNEQFF; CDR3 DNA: TGCGCCAGCAGCTTGGGGGACAGGGGTTTTTTGGTTGGATCCTACAATGAGCAGTTCTTC
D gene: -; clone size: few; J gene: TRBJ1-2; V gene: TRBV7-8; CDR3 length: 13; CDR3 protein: CASSPLGLTGYTF; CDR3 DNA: TGTGCCAGCAGCCCCCTCGGACTTACAGGCTACACCTTC
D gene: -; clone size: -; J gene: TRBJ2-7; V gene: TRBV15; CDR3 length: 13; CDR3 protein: CAAGRDISYEQYF; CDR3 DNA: TGTGCCGCCGGCCGGGACATCTCCTACGAGCAGTACTTC
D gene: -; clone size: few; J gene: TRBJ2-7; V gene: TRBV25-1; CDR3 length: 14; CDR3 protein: CASSERGNNYEQYF; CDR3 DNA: TGTGCCAGCAGTGAGCGGGGCAATAATTACGAGCAGTACTTC
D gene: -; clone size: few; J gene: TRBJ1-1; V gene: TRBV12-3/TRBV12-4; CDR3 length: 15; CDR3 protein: CASSFFSGENTEAFF; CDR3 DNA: TGTGCCAGCAGTTTCTTCTCCGGGGAGAACACTGAAGCTTTCTTT
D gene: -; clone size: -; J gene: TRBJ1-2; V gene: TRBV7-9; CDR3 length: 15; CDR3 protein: CASSLGTASNYGYTF; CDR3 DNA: TGTGCCAGCAGCTTAGGGACAGCCTCTAACTATGGCTACACCTTC
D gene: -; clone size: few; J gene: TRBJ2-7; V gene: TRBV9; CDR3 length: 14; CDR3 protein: CASSVAALGGEQYF; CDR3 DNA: TGTGCCAGCAGCGTAGCGGCCCTGGGCGGGGAGCAGTACTTC
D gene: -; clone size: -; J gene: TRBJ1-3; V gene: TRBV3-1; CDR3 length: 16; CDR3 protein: CASSPNPPSIGNTIYF; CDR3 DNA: TGTGCCAGCAGCCCAAATCCCCCCTCAATTGGAAACACCATATATTTT
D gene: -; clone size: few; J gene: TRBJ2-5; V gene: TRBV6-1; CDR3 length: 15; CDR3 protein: CASSFEGRDGETQYF; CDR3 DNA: TGTGCCAGCAGCTTCGAAGGCAGGGATGGAGAGACCCAGTACTTC
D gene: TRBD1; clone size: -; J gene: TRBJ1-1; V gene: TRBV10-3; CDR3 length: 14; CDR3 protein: CAISEIGGDPEAFF; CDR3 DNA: TGTGCCATCAGTGAGATAGGGGGCGACCCTGAAGCTTTCTTT
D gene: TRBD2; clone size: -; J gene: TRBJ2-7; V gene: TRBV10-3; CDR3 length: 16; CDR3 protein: CAISSSPGLLELEQYF; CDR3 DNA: TGTGCCATCAGTTCCTCACCGGGACTATTAGAACTCGAGCAGTACTTC
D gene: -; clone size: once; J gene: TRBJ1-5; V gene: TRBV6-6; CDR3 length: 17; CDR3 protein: CASSYKETGDFNQPQHF; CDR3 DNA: TGTGCCAGCAGTTACAAGGAGACAGGCGATTTTAATCAGCCCCAGCATTTT
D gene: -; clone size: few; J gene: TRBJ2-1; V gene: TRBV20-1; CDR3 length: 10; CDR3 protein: CSAQSDEQFF; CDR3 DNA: TGCAGTGCCCAATCAGATGAGCAGTTCTTC
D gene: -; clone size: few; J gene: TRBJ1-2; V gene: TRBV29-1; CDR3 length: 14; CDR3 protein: CSVVVLDYNYGYTF; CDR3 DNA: TGCAGCGTTGTGGTCCTGGACTACAACTATGGCTACACCTTC
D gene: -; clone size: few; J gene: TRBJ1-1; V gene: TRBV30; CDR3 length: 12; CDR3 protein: CAWSPGVTEAFF; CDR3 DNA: TGTGCCTGGAGTCCGGGAGTCACTGAAGCTTTCTTT
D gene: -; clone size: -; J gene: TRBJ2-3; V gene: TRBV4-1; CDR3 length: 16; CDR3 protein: CASSQVVRGLTDTQYF; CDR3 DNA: TGCGCCAGCAGCCAAGTGGTCAGGGGATTGACAGATACGCAGTATTTT